This TCR beta chain is drawn from a study of shared clonotypes between healthy human individuals. Study information: CD4 naive cells filled three plates per donor, CD4 memory three, CD8 naive two and CD8 memory one. Study-wide results and caveats: For naive CD4 cells, 5% to 6.5% of clonotypes were shared across a handful of donors.

Each donor was a Caucasian adult residing in Nashville, Tennessee. The CDR3 contains 15 residues. Germline CDR1 and CDR2: SGHRS and YFSETQ. J lost 9 bases, V lost 4 bases, and 7 bases had no gene match. Using roughly 200 ng DNA, some 30,000 T cell genomes, the sorted-subset replicate PCRs were run. Method: immunoSEQ multiplex PCR; TCRdb's copy keeps in-frame clones and lacks some. The table records some 690,000 clones, 90% of them present only once. Points on this clone: Its antigen is still unknown.

The sequence derives from a man between 18 and 35 years old in good health. Some clones in this sample may be carry-over from other donors' samples. Sequencing was performed on memory CD8+ T cells from PBMCs. The subset was: CD45RO+ cells pooled with CCR7-negative TemRA cells. The rearrangement links TRBV5-1 to TRBJ2-1; 13 nucleotides match TRBD2. The CDR3: CASSIGTSGTSEQFF. The CDR3 region has the DNA TGCGCCAGCAGCATAGGGACTAGCGGGACTAGTGAGCAGTTCTTC.